The 24 T cell receptor beta chains below were found in one sample sequenced in a study of STAT3 mutations in large granular lymphocyte leukemia. Generated by immunoSEQ multiplex PCR, the TCRdb table keeps only in-frame clones and is missing some. The data show about 15,000 clones, just under 85% seen once. Their cognate antigens are unknown. Regarding the study as a whole: At least one immunodominant TCR beta clonotype appeared in every T-cell large granular lymphocyte leukemia patient.

Input material: peripheral blood mononuclear cells. These receptors were obtained from a man aged 50-59 years with T-cell large granular lymphocyte leukemia. Some clones in this sample may be carry-over from other donors' samples.

The DNA of the CDR3 is TGCAGCGTTGATGGTAGGCTGGAGCAGTTCTTC. Its translation: CSVDGRLEQFF. The V and J genes are TRBV29-1 and TRBJ2-1; D is unclear. Germline CDR1 reads SQVTM; CDR2 reads ANQGSEA. This CDR3 is built from 11 residues. V lost 3 bases and J lost 10, with 10 bases in between.

The gene calls are TRBV10-2 and TRBJ2-7; D is ambiguous. This CDR3 is 12 amino acids long. Trimming removed 3 bases at V and 11 bases at J, with 14 bases between. The germline V gene encodes CDR1 WSHSY and CDR2 SAAADI. CDR3 nucleotides: TGCGCCAGCAGTGATTCCGGGTCCTCAAAGTACTTC. Its translation: CASSDSGSSKYF.

The V call is TRBV27, the J call TRBJ2-3; 9 bases align to TRBD2. The CDR3 loop spans 19 amino acids. CDR1 and CDR2 (germline): MNHEY, SMNVEV (reference sequence). V lost 3 bases, J lost 0 bases, and 13 bases stayed unmatched. CDR3 sequence reads: CASSFYTKEREASTDTQYF. As DNA, the CDR3 is TGTGCCAGCAGTTTCTACACCAAGGAGCGGGAGGCCAGCACAGATACGCAGTATTTT.

The chain is built from TRBV21-1 and TRBJ1-2. TRBV21-1 is assigned pseudogene status. The CDR3 runs 14 residues. CDR3 coding DNA: TGTGCCAGCAGCGGCGTGGACGGGAACTATGGCTACACCTTC. As protein: CASSGVDGNYGYTF.

The chain employs TRBV9 and TRBJ2-2; 10 nucleotides agree with TRBD2. CDR1 and CDR2 (germline): SGDLS, YYNGEE. V lost 0 bases and J lost 0; bases outside the gene matches: 17. This CDR3 has 22 amino acids. The CDR3 is CASSVGLIFGTSAHTNTGELFF. CDR3 coding DNA: TGTGCCAGCAGCGTAGGTCTAATCTTCGGGACTAGCGCTCATACGAACACCGGGGAGCTGTTTTTT.

V and J are TRBV4-1 and TRBJ1-5; D remains unclear. Trimming stripped 0 bases from V and 1 base from J, with 1 base between. The CDR3 length is 13 residues. Germline lookup yields CDR1 MGHRA and CDR2 YSYEKL. CDR3 residues: CASSQDSNQPQHF. DNA of the CDR3: TGCGCCAGCAGCCAAGACAGCAATCAGCCCCAGCATTTT.

The chain recombines TRBV28 with TRBJ2-7; D may be TRBD1 or TRBD2 (6 bases each). The CDR3 spans 15 residues. Germline CDR1 reads MDHEN; CDR2 reads SYDVKM. Deletions cut 5 bases from V and 7 bases from J, with 21 bases between. The DNA of the CDR3 is TGTGCCAGCAGTCCACTACGGGACCGAGGGGGGGAGCAGTACTTC. This gives the protein CASSPLRDRGGEQYF.

The J gene is TRBJ1-1, the V gene TRBV6-1, with 9 bases lining up with TRBD1. Per germline, CDR1 MNHNS and CDR2 SASEGT. The CDR3 has 15 residues. Trimming took 1 base from V and 3 from J; bases not matched to a gene: 3. CDR3 nucleotides: TGTGCCAGCAGTGAAGAATGGGACAGGGACACTGAAGCTTTCTTT. As protein: CASSEEWDRDTEAFF.

The chain recombines TRBV5-1 with TRBJ1-5; no firm D call. CDR1 and CDR2 from the germline V gene are SGHRS and YFSETQ. The CDR3 sequence is 13 residues long. V gave up 0 bases and J gave up 7 bases, with 8 bases separating them. The CDR3 nucleotides are TGCGCCAGCAGCTTGGAGGGAGCCCAGCCCCAGCATTTT. Its protein is CASSLEGAQPQHF.

The chain couples TRBV28 to TRBJ1-2; no clear D gene. The germline V and J ends were trimmed by 4 bases and 4 bases, with 16 bases remaining between them. Germline-derived CDR1 and CDR2 are MDHEN and SYDVKM. This CDR3 is 15 amino acids long. CDR3 sequence: CASSSPDGISYGYTF. The CDR3 DNA sequence: TGTGCCAGCAGTTCACCGGACGGCATCTCCTATGGCTACACCTTC.

The chain carries TRBV6-1 and TRBJ2-5; TRBD2 agrees at 11 bases. The CDR3 is 18 residues long. Germline V gene lookup returns CDR1 MNHNS and CDR2 SASEGT. J was trimmed by 4 bases and V by 2 bases; bases with no gene match: 12. CDR3 amino acids: CASSELSGGAERGETQYF. In DNA form, the CDR3 reads TGTGCCAGCAGTGAACTTAGCGGGGGGGCCGAACGGGGAGAGACCCAGTACTTC.

In this sample, this clone turned up a few times. The CDR3 coding sequence is TGTGCCTGGAGTGGGGACAGGGGGCGGAAGGGCGAGCAGTACTTC. Its protein product is CAWSGDRGRKGEQYF. The chain uses TRBV30 and TRBJ2-7, with TRBD1 matching 12 bases. The CDR3 is 15 amino acids. CDR1 is GTSNPN and CDR2 is SVGIG in the germline V gene (reference sequence). The junction had 7 bases not matched to a gene; V was cut back by 1 base and J by 6 bases.

The chain has TRBV4-1 and TRBJ2-5, with 13 bases lining up with TRBD2. V dropped 2 bases and J dropped 4; count of bases not matched to a gene: 10. CDR3 size: 18 residues. Germline lookup yields CDR1 MGHRA and CDR2 YSYEKL. The CDR3 reads CASSQSPYGLAGAETQYF. CDR3 in DNA: TGCGCCAGCAGCCAATCCCCCTACGGACTAGCGGGAGCAGAGACCCAGTACTTC.

This chain connects TRBV5-1 to TRBJ2-2; 10 nucleotides align to TRBD1. V was clipped by 0 bases and J by 1 base; unmatched bases: 6. Looked up from germline, CDR1 is SGHRS and CDR2 is YFSETQ. The CDR3 consists of 18 residues. The CDR3 coding sequence is TGCGCCAGCAGCTTGGGACAGGGGGCTAGCGGGAACACCGGGGAGCTGTTTTTT. It codes for CASSLGQGASGNTGELFF.

The rearrangement uses TRBV5-1 and TRBJ2-7, with D unresolved. The germline CDR1 and CDR2 sequences are SGHRS and YFSETQ. This CDR3 has 12 amino acids. Trimming cost V 4 bases and J 2 bases, with 7 bases left between them. The CDR3 region has the DNA TGCGCCAGCAGCGGCAATACCTACGAGCAGTACTTC. This sequence encodes CASSGNTYEQYF.

The chain couples TRBV29-1 to TRBJ1-2; D is uncertain. Deletions cut 3 bases from V and 8 bases from J, with 16 bases between. This CDR3 contains 13 residues. The germline V gene encodes CDR1 SQVTM and CDR2 ANQGSEA. The CDR3 region is CSVEPRGEEGYTF. The CDR3, as DNA: TGCAGCGTTGAGCCTCGTGGGGAGGAAGGCTACACCTTC.

The chain carries TRBV27 and TRBJ2-1; D gene ambiguous. V lost 0 bases and J lost 1, with 4 bases in between. This CDR3 has 14 amino acids. Per germline, CDR1 MNHEY and CDR2 SMNVEV (reference sequence). This CDR3 reads CASSLSRSYNEQFF. CDR3 in DNA: TGTGCCAGCAGTTTATCGCGATCCTACAATGAGCAGTTCTTC.

V is TRBV7-8 and J is TRBJ2-7; no clear D. The germline CDR1 and CDR2 sequences are SGHVS and FQNEAQ. The V and J ends lost 1 base and 6 bases respectively, with 16 bases between them. CDR3 length equals 15 residues. CDR3 DNA: TGTGCCAGCAGCTTAGGCACGTTAGGTGGTGCCGAGCAGTACTTC. Its protein is CASSLGTLGGAEQYF.

This chain uses TRBV7-2 with TRBJ2-3; D tentatively reads TRBD1 or TRBD2 (5 bases each). The CDR3 loop spans 15 amino acids. The ends were cut back, 5 bases at V and 2 bases at J, with 14 bases in the middle. From germline, CDR1 is SGHTA and CDR2 FQGNSA. In DNA, the CDR3 is TGTGCCAGCAGCCCGACGGGGCTATACACAGATACGCAGTATTTT. It translates to CASSPTGLYTDTQYF.

The chain uses TRBV4-1 and TRBJ2-5, with 7 bases identical to TRBD2. The CDR3 sequence is 14 residues long. Germline CDR1 is MGHRA and CDR2 is YSYEKL. J lost 5 bases, V lost 0 bases, and 3 bases had no gene match. The chain's CDR3 is CASSQEPRGETQYF. CDR3 sequence (DNA): TGCGCCAGCAGCCAAGAACCGCGGGGGGAGACCCAGTACTTC.

The V call is TRBV2, the J call TRBJ2-7, with D possibly TRBD2 on 5 matching bases. The V gene's germline CDR1 is SNHLY and CDR2 FYNNEI. The CDR3 consists of 12 residues. Trimming left V 11 bases short and J 3 bases short, with 14 bases between. The CDR3 loop reads CAAVRGFYEQYF. The CDR3 coding sequence is TGTGCCGCCGTTCGGGGTTTCTACGAGCAGTACTTC.

The chain links TRBV2 to TRBJ2-5; the match to TRBD2 covers 9 bases. V dropped 4 bases and J dropped 4; count of bases not matched to a gene: 7. Germline V CDR1 and CDR2: SNHLY, FYNNEI. The CDR3 sequence is 15 residues long. The CDR3 is CASSGSAGGRETQYF. CDR3 sequence (DNA): TGTGCCAGCAGTGGTAGTGCGGGAGGGCGAGAGACCCAGTACTTC.

The genes are TRBV5-1 and TRBJ2-3; no reliable D call. V was cut by 1 base and J by 2 bases, with 11 bases left in between. The CDR3 is 15 amino acids. Germline V gives CDR1 SGHRS, CDR2 YFSETQ. The CDR3 bases are TGCGCCAGCAGCTTGAACCCAATCCCCACAGATACGCAGTATTTT. This gives the protein CASSLNPIPTDTQYF.

The chain links TRBV6-5 to TRBJ1-1; D is perhaps TRBD1 (6 bases). The length of the CDR3 is 13 residues. The V and J ends lost 7 bases and 4 bases respectively, with 13 bases between them. Germline assignment: CDR1 MNHEY and CDR2 SVGAGI. This chain's CDR3 is CASIYPGATEAFF. CDR3 DNA sequence: TGTGCCAGCATCTACCCGGGGGCCACTGAAGCTTTCTTT.